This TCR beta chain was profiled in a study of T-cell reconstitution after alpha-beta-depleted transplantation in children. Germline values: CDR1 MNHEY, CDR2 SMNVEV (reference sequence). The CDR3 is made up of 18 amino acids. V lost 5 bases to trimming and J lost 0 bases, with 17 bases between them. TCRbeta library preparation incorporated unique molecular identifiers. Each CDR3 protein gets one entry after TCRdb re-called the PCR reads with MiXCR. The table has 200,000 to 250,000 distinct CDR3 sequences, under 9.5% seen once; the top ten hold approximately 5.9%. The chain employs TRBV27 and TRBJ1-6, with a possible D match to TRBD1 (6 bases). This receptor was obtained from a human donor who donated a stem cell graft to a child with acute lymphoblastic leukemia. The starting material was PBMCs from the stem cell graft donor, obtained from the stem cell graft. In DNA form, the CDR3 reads TGTGCCAGCAGTGCGCCGGGACACTCAAGCTCCTATAATTCACCCCTCCACTTT. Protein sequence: CASSAPGHSSSYNSPLHF.